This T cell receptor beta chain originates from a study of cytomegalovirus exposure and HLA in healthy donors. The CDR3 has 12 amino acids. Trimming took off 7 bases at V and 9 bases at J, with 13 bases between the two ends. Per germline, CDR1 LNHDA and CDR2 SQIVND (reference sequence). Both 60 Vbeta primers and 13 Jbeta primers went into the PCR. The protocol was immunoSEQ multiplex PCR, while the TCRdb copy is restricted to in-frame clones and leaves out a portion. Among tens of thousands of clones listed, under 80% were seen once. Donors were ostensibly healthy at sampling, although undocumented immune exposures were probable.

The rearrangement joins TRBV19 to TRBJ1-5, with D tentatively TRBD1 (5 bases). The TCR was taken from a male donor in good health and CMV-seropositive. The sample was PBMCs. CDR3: CASTHGGGPQHF. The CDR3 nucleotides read TGTGCCAGTACTCATGGGGGGGGGCCCCAGCATTTT.